This T cell receptor beta chain was sequenced during a study of glioma-infiltrating T cells. Study-wide points: Very few CDR3 sequences were shared between tissue and blood. Above-expected tissue-blood divergence occurred in all gliomas, most in low-grade ones.

Using RNA template, CDR3s of TCR alpha and beta were amplified with iRepertoire arm-PCR. TCRdb reanalysed the multiplex PCR reads using MiXCR and keeps one entry per CDR3 protein. The sample shows 100,000 to 150,000 distinct CDR3 sequences, roughly 23% of them seen only once. This clonotype has only a few counts. The target antigen is unknown. Trimming removed 6 bases from V and 12 bases from J; junction bases left unmatched: 7. Looked up from germline, CDR1 is LNHDA and CDR2 is SQIVND (reference sequence). CDR3 length: 13 residues. The sequence came from a human donor with low-grade glioma or glioblastoma, undergoing nonglioma brain surgery, or in good health (not recorded which). This chain uses TRBV19 with TRBJ2-1; 11 nucleotides line up with TRBD2. Material for sequencing was glioma tissue, nonneoplastic brain tissue, or PBMCs (not recorded which). The CDR3 loop is CASRLTGTSGQFF. CDR3 in DNA: TGTGCCAGTAGACTAACCGGGACTAGCGGGCAGTTCTTC.